This TCR beta chain was profiled in a study of tumor-infiltrating lymphocytes in oesophageal squamous cell carcinoma. V lost 3 bases and J lost 2, with 14 bases in between. CDR3 length: 16 residues. This clonotype has more than one count but fewer than ten. In TCRdb, the PCR reads were re-called with MiXCR into one record per CDR3 protein. The sample gives 13,000 or so distinct CDR3 sequences, roughly 51% of which show up once; roughly an eighth is in the top ten. Specimen: blood. V usage is TRBV12-3 or TRBV12-4 and J usage is TRBJ1-3, with D possibly TRBD1 on 5 matching bases. This receptor was identified in a female donor with esophageal squamous cell carcinoma. CDR3 bases: TGTGCCAGCAGTTTTCCAGGGTTGAGAGCTGGAAACACCATATATTTT. Its translation is CASSFPGLRAGNTIYF.